This T cell receptor (beta chain) stems from a study of blood T cell repertoires in COVID-19. Germline V gene sequence: CDR1 LGHNA, CDR2 YNFKEQ. The CDR3 length is 13 residues. Trimming stripped 1 base from V and 6 bases from J, with 8 bases between. Methods used by the authors: Scientists estimated how many nucleated cells there were by amplifying reference gene primers. Produced via immunoSEQ multiplex PCR; TCRdb's table is partial and in-frame only. Clone size and the V and J calls come from that table; the DNA yielded D and trimming. The sample shows approximately 92,000 clones, around 83% of them seen only once.

Sequenced: peripheral blood. The chain joins TRBV4-2 to TRBJ2-3; the D is unclear. This TCR derives from a woman in her sixties in a cohort sampled during active or convalescent COVID-19. The CDR3 spells CASSQVNPDTQYF. The CDR3 DNA reads TGTGCCAGCAGCCAAGTAAATCCTGATACGCAGTATTTT.